This T cell receptor (beta chain) was retrieved from a study of graft-versus-host responses after intestinal transplantation. Study as a whole: Anti-thymocyte globulin induction preceded about 3 years of tacrolimus and steroid maintenance in all recipients. The study, taken as a whole, reports: GvH clones detected in recipient marrow included some appearing first in ileum or blood.

Produced via immunoSEQ multiplex PCR; TCRdb's table is partial and in-frame only. The table includes over 100,000 clones, roughly 87% detected once. Of note for this clone: Its target is unknown.

The germline V and J ends were trimmed by 2 bases and 5 bases, with 6 bases remaining between them. Germline CDR1 SGHAT, CDR2 FQDESV (reference sequence). The CDR3 is made up of 13 amino acids. The source of this sequence is a human donor who received an intestinal transplant. Sequencing was performed on unstimulated CD4+ T cells sorted from spleen or lymph node cells, taken before intestinal transplant. The rearrangement uses TRBV11-1 and TRBJ2-2; D uncertain. The CDR3 is CASSLQSTGELFF. In DNA, the CDR3 is TGTGCCAGCAGCTTACAGAGTACCGGGGAGCTGTTTTTT.